This note documents a single T cell receptor (beta chain) sequence. Its specificity is unknown. This sample was taken from a study of shared clonotypes between healthy human individuals. Findings of the study overall: Estimated richness values were generally larger in naive subsets than in memory subsets.

The V end lost 4 bases, the J end lost 0 bases, and 19 bases lay between the germline ends. The CDR3 totals 17 residues. Germline-derived CDR1 and CDR2 are SGHNT and YYREEE (reference sequence). For sorted subsets, 200 ng DNA per replicate equaled about 27,000 T cell genomes. Method: immunoSEQ multiplex PCR; TCRdb's copy keeps in-frame clones and lacks some. The sample consists of about 100,000 clones, roughly 70% of them appearing once. Donors were healthy HIV-negative adults without recent acute infections or vaccinations. The chain couples TRBV5-4 to TRBJ2-5, with D possibly TRBD1 on 6 matching bases. This TCR came from a woman aged 25-40 years in good health. The sequencing sample was made of memory CD8+ T cells sorted from blood. Specified subset: CD45RO+ cells pooled with CCR7-negative TemRA cells. The CDR3, as DNA: TGTGCCAGCAGCCTGGAAGGAGGCAGGGGATACCAAGAGACCCAGTACTTC. As protein: CASSLEGGRGYQETQYF.